This TCR beta chain was documented in a study of OX40 agonist ivuxolimab in advanced cancers. Study information: The treatment was a fully human IgG2 OX40 agonist, ivuxolimab. A partial response was reached by three patients: one with hepatocellular carcinoma and two with cutaneous melanoma. Earlier anti-PD-1, anti-PD-L1 or anti-CTLA-4 therapy was permitted; over 35% had received some.

There are 14 residues in the CDR3. Germline CDR1 LGHNA, CDR2 YNFKEQ. V gave up 0 bases and J gave up 6 bases, with 9 bases separating them. The protocol was immunoSEQ multiplex PCR, while the TCRdb copy is restricted to in-frame clones and leaves out a portion. Here the sample spans approximately 48,000 clones, approximately 87% being singletons. Remarks on this clone: The antigen is undetermined.

The study's findings and limits: Averaging showed that CD8+ T cells had more expanded clones than CD4+ did.

V usage is TRBV4-2 and J usage is TRBJ1-5; no clear D gene. The sequencing here drew on CD4+ or CD8+ T cells sorted from blood, taken in a trial of the OX40 agonist ivuxolimab. The sequence derives from an adult with an advanced solid tumor such as melanoma, head and neck, liver or kidney cancer. The CDR3 coding sequence is TGTGCCAGCAGCCAAGATGTAGGGCGTCAGCCCCAGCATTTT. It specifies CASSQDVGRQPQHF.